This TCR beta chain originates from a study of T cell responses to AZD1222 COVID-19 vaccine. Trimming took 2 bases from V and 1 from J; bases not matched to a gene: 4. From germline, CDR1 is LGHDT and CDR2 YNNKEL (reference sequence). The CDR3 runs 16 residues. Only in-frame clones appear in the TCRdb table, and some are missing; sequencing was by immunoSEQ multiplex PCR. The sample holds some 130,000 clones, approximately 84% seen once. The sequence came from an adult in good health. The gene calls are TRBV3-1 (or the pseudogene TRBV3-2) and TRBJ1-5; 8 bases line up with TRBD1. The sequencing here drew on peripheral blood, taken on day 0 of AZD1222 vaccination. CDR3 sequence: CASSQHDRGSNQPQHF. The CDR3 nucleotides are TGTGCCAGCAGCCAACACGACAGGGGCAGCAATCAGCCCCAGCATTTT.